The 8 T cell receptor beta chains reported below all come from one sample, sequenced in a study of T cell repertoires in aging, cancer and after chemotherapy. Peripheral blood genomic DNA, not sorted cells or RNA, was the template. Multiplex touch-down PCR with TRB-A/B primers amplified rearranged V-D-J TRB sequences. TCRdb re-analysed the multiplex PCR reads in MiXCR, keeping a single row per CDR3 protein. In the table there are 2,500 to 3,500 distinct CDR3 sequences, almost 25% of which are singletons. Sample: blood. All receptors come from a human donor with a solid tumor.

This clonotype rates as medium-sized. One end of the junction varies from germline; a read error may be responsible. The chain links TRBV5-5 to TRBJ1-2; D unclear. This CDR3 contains 13 residues. Per the germline V gene, CDR1 is SGHKS and CDR2 is YYEKEE (reference sequence). The CDR3 protein is CASSLDGNYGYTF. The DNA for the CDR3 is TGTGCCAGCAGTTTGGACGGGAACTATGGCTACACCTTC.

In the case of this clonotype: A much larger clonotype is one base distant, so this may be a read error. The chain couples TRBV6-4 to TRBJ1-1; the D is unclear. Germline CDR1 is MRHNA and CDR2 is SNTAGT. This CDR3 has 13 residues. The CDR3, as DNA: TGTGCCAGCAGTTATACAGTAAACACTAAAGCTTTCTTT. Protein sequence: CASSYTVNTKAFF.

CDR3 in amino acids: CASSFNRRGITNEQFF. Here the CDR3 DNA reads TGTGCCAGCAGCTTCAATCGGCGAGGGATTACCAATGAGCAGTTCTTC. This sequence joins TRBV11-1 and TRBJ2-1, with D tentatively TRBD2 (5 bases). The CDR3 sequence is 16 residues long. V was cut by 3 bases and J by 6 bases, with 18 bases left in between. The germline V gene has CDR1 SGHAT and CDR2 FQDESV (reference sequence).

Regarding this clonotype: This may arise from a read error, as a much more abundant clone is one base away. The rearrangement links TRBV30 to TRBJ2-3, with D possibly matching TRBD1 (6 bases). With the DNA end fitting TRBJ2-1 better, the J assignment may be wrong. The germline V gene has CDR1 GTSNPN and CDR2 SVGIG (reference sequence). There are 12 residues in the CDR3. Written as DNA, the CDR3 is TGTGCCTGCCGACAGGCGGCCCCGCAGCAGTTCTTC. Encoded protein: CACRQAAPQQFF.

This clonotype has a handful of counts. This sequence joins TRBV10-3 and TRBJ2-5; 8 bases match TRBD1. V shed 2 bases and J 2 bases; nucleotides not matched to a gene: 4. The length of the CDR3 is 15 residues. CDR1 is ENHRY and CDR2 is SYGVKD in the germline V gene. This chain's CDR3 is CAISEGDRQQETQYF. CDR3 bases: TGTGCCATCAGTGAGGGGGACAGGCAGCAAGAGACCCAGTACTTC.

J is TRBJ2-2 and V is TRBV6-4; perhaps D is TRBD1 or TRBD2 (5 bases each). This CDR3 is 14 amino acids long. Trimming took off 0 bases at V and 6 bases at J, with 8 bases between the two ends. Looked up from germline, CDR1 is MRHNA and CDR2 is SNTAGT. DNA of the CDR3: TGTGCCAGCAGTGACTCAGAGGGGCCCGGGGAGCTGTTTTTT. It specifies CASSDSEGPGELFF.

Comments on this clonotype: A much more abundant neighbour one base away suggests this may be a read error. The chain employs TRBV5-5 and TRBJ1-6; possible D gene TRBD1, 5 bases. The CDR3 has 19 residues. The germline V gene encodes CDR1 SGHKS and CDR2 YYEKEE (reference sequence). V lost 2 bases and J 4 bases, leaving 22 bases between the germline ends. CDR3 nucleotide sequence: TGTGCCAGCAGCTTATTTGGGCCGCGACAGAGGGCTTATAATTCACCCCTCCACTTT. Protein: CASSLFGPRQRAYNSPLHF.

This clonotype is medium-sized in the sample. The gene calls are TRBV29-1 and TRBJ1-1; perhaps TRBD1 as D (5 bases). The CDR3 contains 12 residues. The germline V gene has CDR1 SQVTM and CDR2 ANQGSEA. In nucleotides, the CDR3 is TGCAGGGCCGGGGACGGGAACACTGAAGCTTTCTTT. This gives the protein CRAGDGNTEAFF.